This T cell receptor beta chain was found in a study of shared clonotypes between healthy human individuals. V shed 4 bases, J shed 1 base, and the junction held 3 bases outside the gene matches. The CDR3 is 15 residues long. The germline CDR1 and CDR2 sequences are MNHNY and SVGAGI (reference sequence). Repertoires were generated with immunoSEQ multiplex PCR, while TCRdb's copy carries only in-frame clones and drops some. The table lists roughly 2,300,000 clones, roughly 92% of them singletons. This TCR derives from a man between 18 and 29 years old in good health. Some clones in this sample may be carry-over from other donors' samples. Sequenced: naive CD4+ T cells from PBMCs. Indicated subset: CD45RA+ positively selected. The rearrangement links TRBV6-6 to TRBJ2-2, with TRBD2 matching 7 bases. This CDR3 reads CASSSASGNTGELFF. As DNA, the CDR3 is TGTGCCAGCAGTTCAGCTAGCGGGAACACCGGGGAGCTGTTTTTT.